Following are 31 T cell receptor beta chains from one sample sequenced in a study of PD-L1 blockade in urothelial cancer. Clones were read by immunoSEQ multiplex PCR, and TCRdb kept only the in-frame ones, dropping some. This table holds tens of thousands of clones, approximately 80% found once. This sample's time point: pretreatment peripheral blood. The source material was PBMCs, sampled around atezolizumab (anti-PD-L1) treatment. These receptors were collected from a man aged 50 or older with urothelial cancer.

The V and J genes are TRBV10-3 and TRBJ2-3, with D possibly matching TRBD2 (5 bases). The germline gives CDR1 ENHRY, CDR2 SYGVKD. The CDR3 runs to 17 residues. V was pared by 5 bases and J by 0 bases, with 18 bases between. The CDR3 DNA reads as TGTGCCATCAGTCACCTTAACCTGCGGGCTAGCACAGATACGCAGTATTTT. Translated, it gives CAISHLNLRASTDTQYF.

The rearrangement uses TRBV25-1 and TRBJ1-2; 7 bases line up with TRBD1. The V segment lost 6 bases and the J segment 4 bases; nucleotides outside the gene matches: 5. The germline V gene encodes CDR1 MGHDK and CDR2 SYGVNS. The CDR3 is made up of 13 amino acids. The CDR3, as DNA: TGTGCCAGCAGGTCGGACAGGACCTATGGCTACACCTTC. Encoded protein: CASRSDRTYGYTF.

This clone was observed once. The genes are TRBV7-2 and TRBJ2-6; 9 bases are a match to TRBD1. This CDR3 comprises 17 residues. With V trimmed by 5 bases and J by 4 bases, 9 bases remained unmatched. In germline, CDR1 is SGHTA, CDR2 FQGNSA. CDR3 amino acids: CASSPGTGLGGANVLTF. The DNA for the CDR3 is TGTGCCAGCAGCCCCGGGACAGGGTTAGGCGGGGCCAACGTCCTGACTTTC. Filled out from reference TRBV7-2 and TRBJ2-6, the complete variable domain reads GAGVSQSPSNKVTEKGKDVELRCDPISGHTALYWYRQSLGQGLEFLIYFQGNSAPDKSGLPSDRFSAERTGGSVSTLTIQRTQQEDSAVYLCASSPGTGLGGANVLTFGAGSRLTVL.

The V gene is TRBV14, the J gene TRBJ2-2, with a possible D match to TRBD1 (6 bases). V was pared by 2 bases and J by 4 bases, with 17 bases between. The CDR3 covers 17 residues. Germline V gives CDR1 SGHDN, CDR2 FVKESK. CDR3 coding DNA: TGTGCCAGCAGCCAACCCCCAGCAGGGGTAGGCACCGGGGAGCTGTTTTTT. Its translation is CASSQPPAGVGTGELFF.

This clone appeared once. This chain joins TRBV7-9 and TRBJ2-2, with D hard to call. Germline assignment: CDR1 SEHNR and CDR2 FQNEAQ (reference sequence). The V end lost 4 bases, the J end lost 2 bases, and 8 bases lay between the germline ends. CDR3 length: 14 amino acids. The CDR3 sequence: CASSYQVNTGELFF. CDR3 in DNA: TGTGCCAGCAGCTATCAGGTTAACACCGGGGAGCTGTTTTTT. Full variable domain (rest looked up from reference TRBV7-9 and TRBJ2-2): DTGVSQNPRHKITKRGQNVTFRCDPISEHNRLYWYRQTLGQGPEFLTYFQNEAQLEKSRLLSDRFSAERPKGSFSTLEIQRTEQGDSAMYLCASSYQVNTGELFFGEGSRLTVL.

The chain uses TRBV27 and TRBJ2-2; possibly TRBD2 for D (6 bases). CDR3 length: 15 residues. The V and J ends lost 2 bases and 1 base respectively, with 8 bases between them. The germline CDR1 and CDR2 sequences are MNHEY and SMNVEV (reference sequence). CDR3 sequence: CASSLLAQNTGELFF. CDR3 in DNA: TGTGCCAGCAGTTTACTAGCGCAGAACACCGGGGAGCTGTTTTTT.

The J gene is TRBJ1-2, the V gene TRBV6-5; 9 nucleotides match TRBD1. V was clipped by 0 bases and J by 3 bases; unmatched bases: 5. Looked up from germline, CDR1 is MNHEY and CDR2 is SVGAGI. This CDR3 region has 16 residues. CDR3: CASSYSGGQGYYGYTF. The CDR3 DNA reads as TGTGCCAGCAGTTACTCAGGGGGACAGGGATACTATGGCTACACCTTC.

The rearrangement uses TRBV11-3 and TRBJ2-5; the match to TRBD2 covers 10 bases. Germline V gene lookup returns CDR1 SGHNT and CDR2 YENEEA. This CDR3 is built from 15 residues. The ends lost 5 bases at V and 0 bases at J; junction bases unmatched: 3. The CDR3 here is CASSLSGGNQETQYF. CDR3 sequence (DNA): TGTGCCAGCAGCCTTAGCGGGGGGAACCAAGAGACCCAGTACTTC.

V gene TRBV28 combines with J gene TRBJ2-5; TRBD1 matches 9 bases. V lost 11 bases and J lost 5; bases outside the gene matches: 6. The germline V gene encodes CDR1 MDHEN and CDR2 SYDVKM. The CDR3 length is 12 residues. The CDR3 loop reads CACGTGRETQYF. The CDR3 region has the DNA TGTGCCTGCGGGACAGGGAGGGAGACCCAGTACTTC.

This clone appeared once. The chain employs TRBV10-3 and TRBJ2-6, with TRBD2 as a possible D gene (7 bases). CDR3 length equals 16 residues. CDR1 and CDR2 from the germline V gene are ENHRY and SYGVKD. V lost 3 bases to trimming and J lost 3 bases, with 12 bases between them. The CDR3: CAISDGGALGANVLTF. In DNA form, the CDR3 reads TGTGCCATCAGTGATGGGGGGGCGCTTGGGGCCAACGTCCTGACTTTC.

Regarding this clone: The identical CDR3 is also encoded by other nucleotide sequences in the sample. This chain links TRBV4-2 with TRBJ1-5, with D possibly TRBD1 on 5 matching bases. The CDR3 is made up of 14 amino acids. Germline V gives CDR1 LGHNA, CDR2 YNFKEQ. Trimming left V 0 bases short and J 4 bases short, with 7 bases between. In DNA, the CDR3 is TGTGCCAGCAGCCAAGATAGGGGTAATCAGCCCCAGCATTTT. This translates into CASSQDRGNQPQHF.

The chain employs TRBV6-1 and TRBJ2-5; 7 nucleotides match TRBD1. The trim removed 1 base at V and 6 bases at J, leaving 5 bases unmatched. This CDR3 comprises 14 residues. Looked up from germline, CDR1 is MNHNS and CDR2 is SASEGT. The DNA for the CDR3 is TGTGCCAGCAGTGAAGGGGACAGTCGGAAGACCCAGTACTTC. Translation: CASSEGDSRKTQYF.

The V gene is TRBV6-1, the J gene TRBJ1-5; 8 bases agree with TRBD1. The V segment lost 6 bases and the J segment 2 bases; nucleotides outside the gene matches: 6. The germline CDR1 and CDR2 sequences are MNHNS and SASEGT. This CDR3 is built from 15 residues. CDR3 DNA sequence: TGTGCCAGCAGCGGGACACAGGGGGGCAATCAGCCCCAGCATTTT. Translated: CASSGTQGGNQPQHF.

The V gene is TRBV7-9, the J gene TRBJ1-1; D may be TRBD1 (6 bases). The germline gives CDR1 SEHNR, CDR2 FQNEAQ (reference sequence). Trimming left V 4 bases short and J 0 bases short, with 12 bases between. The CDR3 is 15 amino acids. The CDR3 protein is CASSSTDRMNTEAFF. CDR3 sequence (DNA): TGTGCCAGCAGCTCTACCGACAGGATGAACACTGAAGCTTTCTTT.

Comment on this clone: The junction differs from germline at one of its ends, possibly a read error. V usage is TRBV19 and J usage is TRBJ1-4; tentatively, D is TRBD1 (5 bases). CDR1 and CDR2 from the germline V gene are LNHDA and SQIVND (reference sequence). The CDR3 runs to 15 residues. CDR3 region: CASSLRRTTNEKLFF. DNA of the CDR3: TGTGCCAGTAGTCTGAGACGGACAACAAATGAAAAACTGTTTTTT. The whole variable domain, remainder taken from reference TRBV19 and TRBJ1-4, is DGGITQSPKYLFRKEGQNVTLSCEQNLNHDAMYWYRQDPGQGLRLIYYSQIVNDFQKGDIAEGYSVSREKKESFPLTVTSAQKNPTAFYLCASSLRRTTNEKLFFGSGTQLSVL.

This chain links TRBV7-2 with TRBJ2-1, with 8 bases fitting TRBD1. CDR3 size: 13 residues. J was trimmed by 7 bases and V by 5 bases; bases with no gene match: 4. Germline V CDR1 and CDR2: SGHTA, FQGNSA. This CDR3 is CASSKDRVNEQFF. The CDR3, as DNA: TGTGCCAGCAGCAAGGACAGGGTTAATGAGCAGTTCTTC.

The rearrangement links TRBV18 to TRBJ2-7, with no clear D. The CDR3 loop spans 12 amino acids. V lost 1 base to trimming and J lost 7 bases, with 8 bases between them. Per the germline V gene, CDR1 is KGHSH and CDR2 is LQKENI. The CDR3 coding sequence is TGTGCCAGCTCACCACAGCAATTTGAGCAGTACTTC. It translates to CASSPQQFEQYF. Supplemented by reference TRBV18 and TRBJ2-7, the full variable domain reads NAGVMQNPRHLVRRRGQEARLRCSPMKGHSHVYWYRQLPEEGLKFMVYLQKENIIDESGMPKERFSAEFPKEGPSILRIQQVVRGDSAAYFCASSPQQFEQYFGPGTRLTVT.

This chain joins TRBV9 and TRBJ1-1; 7 bases are shared with TRBD1. The length of the CDR3 is 15 residues. Germline V CDR1 and CDR2: SGDLS, YYNGEE. Trimming at V came to 4 bases and at J to 0 bases, leaving 6 bases not matched to a gene. The DNA for the CDR3 is TGTGCCAGCAGCCCCCGACAGGGACTGAACACTGAAGCTTTCTTT. It translates to CASSPRQGLNTEAFF.

The chain is built from TRBV25-1 and TRBJ2-7; TRBD1 might be the D (5 bases). With 3 bases removed from V and 4 bases from J, the gap between germline ends came to 10 bases. CDR1 MGHDK and CDR2 SYGVNS come from the germline V gene. The CDR3 totals 13 residues. CDR3 residues: CASSDPYRYEQYF. CDR3 DNA sequence: TGTGCCAGCAGTGATCCTTACAGGTACGAGCAGTACTTC.

The chain links TRBV10-1 to TRBJ2-2; the D is unclear. CDR1 WNHNN and CDR2 SYGVQD come from the germline V gene (reference sequence). Trimming pared 2 bases from V and 3 bases from J, leaving 7 bases between. CDR3 length: 14 amino acids. CDR3 bases: TGCGCCAGCAGTGAGGGGCAGCACACCGGGGAGCTGTTTTTT. Encoded protein: CASSEGQHTGELFF.

V is TRBV18 and J is TRBJ2-7; 8 bases are shared with TRBD2. Germline V gene lookup returns CDR1 KGHSH and CDR2 LQKENI. The CDR3 consists of 15 residues. V shed 3 bases and J 5 bases; nucleotides not matched to a gene: 9. In DNA, the CDR3 is TGTGCCAGCTCACCGAACGGACGGGGGGGGCACGAGCAGTACTTC. Translating it yields CASSPNGRGGHEQYF. The variable domain in full, with the rest retrieved from reference TRBV18 and TRBJ2-7, is NAGVMQNPRHLVRRRGQEARLRCSPMKGHSHVYWYRQLPEEGLKFMVYLQKENIIDESGMPKERFSAEFPKEGPSILRIQQVVRGDSAAYFCASSPNGRGGHEQYFGPGTRLTVT.

This sequence joins TRBV9 and TRBJ2-3, with a possible D match to TRBD2 (6 bases). Germline assignment: CDR1 SGDLS and CDR2 YYNGEE. The CDR3 has 14 amino acids. Trimming removed 3 bases from V and 1 base from J, with 9 bases in between. The CDR3, as DNA: TGTGCCAGCAGCGCTCGCGGGGGCACAGATACGCAGTATTTT. Amino acid sequence: CASSARGGTDTQYF.

This clone turned up a few times. The chain couples TRBV4-1 to TRBJ2-2; the D is unclear. This CDR3 spans 15 amino acids. V dropped 0 bases and J dropped 1 base, with 6 bases sitting between them. Germline V gives CDR1 MGHRA, CDR2 YSYEKL. The CDR3 region has the DNA TGCGCCAGCAGCCAAGAAAGCAAGAACACCGGGGAGCTGTTTTTT. Translating gives CASSQESKNTGELFF.

The rearrangement uses TRBV16 and TRBJ2-7, with a weak D call TRBD1 (5 bases). V was pared by 0 bases and J by 3 bases, with 15 bases between. Germline CDR1 KGHSY, CDR2 FQNENV. The CDR3 is made up of 16 amino acids. CDR3 sequence (DNA): TGTGCCAGCAGCCAATCGGCAGGGCGGTACCTCTACGAGCAGTACTTC. Its protein product is CASSQSAGRYLYEQYF. Combining the CDR3 with reference TRBV16 and TRBJ2-7 gives the whole variable domain GEEVAQTPKHLVRGEGQKAKLYCAPIKGHSYVFWYQQVLKNEFKFLISFQNENVFDETGMPKERFSAKCLPNSPCSLEIQATKLEDSAVYFCASSQSAGRYLYEQYFGPGTRLTVT.

The chain carries TRBV28 and TRBJ2-2, with unresolved D. Germline CDR1 is MDHEN and CDR2 is SYDVKM. Trimming pared 2 bases from V and 8 bases from J, leaving 3 bases between. The CDR3 consists of 11 residues. CDR3 nucleotide sequence: TGTGCCAGCAGTTTAGAGGGGGAGCTGTTTTTT. This sequence encodes CASSLEGELFF.

This clone has more than one count but fewer than ten. The rearrangement uses TRBV15 and TRBJ2-7; 10 nucleotides agree with TRBD2. CDR3 length: 15 amino acids. Looked up from germline, CDR1 is LNHNV and CDR2 is YYDKDF (reference sequence). V was pared by 1 base and J by 5 bases, with 5 bases of the junction left unmatched. The CDR3 nucleotides read TGTGCCACCAGCAGAGTAGCGGGAGGATCCAACGAGCAGTACTTC. Amino acid sequence: CATSRVAGGSNEQYF.

The CDR3 loop is CASSQNGEVSYNEQFF. DNA for the CDR3: TGCGCCAGCAGCCAAAACGGGGAAGTCTCCTACAATGAGCAGTTCTTC. V usage is TRBV4-1 and J usage is TRBJ2-1; a weak D match, TRBD2 (5 bases). The V end lost 2 bases, the J end lost 0 bases, and 11 bases lay between the germline ends. This CDR3 comprises 16 residues. From germline, CDR1 is MGHRA and CDR2 YSYEKL.

This chain links TRBV6-6 with TRBJ2-3, with D tentatively TRBD2 (6 bases). Germline V gives CDR1 MNHNY, CDR2 SVGAGI (reference sequence). The CDR3 spans 16 residues. V lost 5 bases and J lost 2, with 17 bases in between. CDR3 in amino acids: CASSPSANLPTDTQYF. The CDR3, as DNA: TGTGCCAGCAGTCCTAGCGCGAACCTTCCCACAGATACGCAGTATTTT.

V gene TRBV10-3 combines with J gene TRBJ1-6, with 9 bases lining up with TRBD1. The length of the CDR3 is 16 residues. The V gene's germline CDR1 is ENHRY and CDR2 SYGVKD. V dropped 6 bases and J dropped 9; count of bases not matched to a gene: 12. The DNA of the CDR3 is TGTGCCATCAGCCTCGCGTTAGGACAGGGGTTTTCACCCCTCCACTTT. Protein sequence: CAISLALGQGFSPLHF.

This chain's CDR3 is CASRPCTNVLTF. The CDR3, as DNA: TGTGCAAGTCGCCCCTGTACCAACGTCCTGACTTTC. This chain joins TRBV12-2 and TRBJ2-6; TRBD2, as called in the table, went unchecked against the DNA. TRBV12-2 is annotated as a pseudogene. CDR3 size: 12 residues.

V usage is TRBV30 and J usage is TRBJ2-1, with 12 bases aligning to TRBD1. Trimming cost V 6 bases and J 7 bases; bases outside gene matches: 10. The CDR3 consists of 15 residues. Germline V CDR1 and CDR2: GTSNPN, SVGIG (reference sequence). For the CDR3, the DNA is TGTGCCTGTATTCAGGGGACAGGGGGCTATAATGAGCAGTTCTTC. It specifies CACIQGTGGYNEQFF. Looking up the rest from reference TRBV30 and TRBJ2-1 gives the full variable domain: SQTIHQWPATLVQPVGSPLSLECTVEGTSNPNLYWYRQAAGRGLQLLFYSVGIGQISSEVPQNLSASRPQDRQFILSSKKLLLSDSGFYLCACIQGTGGYNEQFFGPGTRLTVL.